This TCR beta chain was captured in a study of T cells after yellow fever vaccination. MiXCR, run by TCRdb on the 5' RACE reads, gives a single entry per CDR3 protein. This sample has 200,000 to 300,000 distinct CDR3 sequences; approximately 6.7% occur once, and the top ten carry 1.1%. This CDR3 spans 17 amino acids. The ends lost 2 bases at V and 2 bases at J; junction bases unmatched: 8. CDR1 and CDR2 from the germline V gene are SEHNR and FQNEAQ (reference sequence). This clonotype was obtained from a man aged 25-45 years who received the YFV17D yellow fever vaccine. The chain couples TRBV7-9 to TRBJ2-1; 8 bases are shared with TRBD1. The specimen comprised CD4+ T cells sorted from PBMCs, sampled on the day of the yellow fever booster vaccination. Written as DNA, the CDR3 is TGTGCCAGCAGCTTAAAAAAACGGGACAGGACCTACAATGAGCAGTTCTTC. Translated: CASSLKKRDRTYNEQFF.